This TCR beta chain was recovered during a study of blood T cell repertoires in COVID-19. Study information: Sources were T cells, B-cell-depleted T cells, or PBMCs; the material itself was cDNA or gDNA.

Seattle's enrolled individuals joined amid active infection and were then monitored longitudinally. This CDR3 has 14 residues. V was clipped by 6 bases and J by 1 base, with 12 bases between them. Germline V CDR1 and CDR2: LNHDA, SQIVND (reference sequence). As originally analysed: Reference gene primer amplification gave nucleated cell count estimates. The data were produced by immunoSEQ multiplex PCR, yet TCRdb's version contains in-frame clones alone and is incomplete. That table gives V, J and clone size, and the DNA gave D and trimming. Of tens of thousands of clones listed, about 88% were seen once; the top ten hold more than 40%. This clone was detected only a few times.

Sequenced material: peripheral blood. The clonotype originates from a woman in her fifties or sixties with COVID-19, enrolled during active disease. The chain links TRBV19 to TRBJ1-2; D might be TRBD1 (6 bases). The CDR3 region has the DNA TGTGCCAGTAGCACATTGGACAGTAACTATGGCTACACCTTC. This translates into CASSTLDSNYGYTF.